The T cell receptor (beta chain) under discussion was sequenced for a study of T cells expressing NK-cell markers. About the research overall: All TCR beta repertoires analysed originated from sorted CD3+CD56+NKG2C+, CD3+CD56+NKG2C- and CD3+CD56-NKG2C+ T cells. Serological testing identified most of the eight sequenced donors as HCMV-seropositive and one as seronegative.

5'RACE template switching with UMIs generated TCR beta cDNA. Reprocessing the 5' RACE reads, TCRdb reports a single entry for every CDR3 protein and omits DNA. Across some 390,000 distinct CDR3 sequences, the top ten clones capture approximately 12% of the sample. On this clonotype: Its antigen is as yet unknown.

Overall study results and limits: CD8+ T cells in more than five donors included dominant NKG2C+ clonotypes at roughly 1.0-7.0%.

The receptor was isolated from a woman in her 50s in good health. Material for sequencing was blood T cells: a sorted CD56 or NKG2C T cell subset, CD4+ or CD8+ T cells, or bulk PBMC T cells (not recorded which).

The CDR3 protein is CASSLNVLASDTQYF. The rearrangement links TRBV12-3 or TRBV12-4 to TRBJ2-3. This CDR3 is 15 amino acids long.